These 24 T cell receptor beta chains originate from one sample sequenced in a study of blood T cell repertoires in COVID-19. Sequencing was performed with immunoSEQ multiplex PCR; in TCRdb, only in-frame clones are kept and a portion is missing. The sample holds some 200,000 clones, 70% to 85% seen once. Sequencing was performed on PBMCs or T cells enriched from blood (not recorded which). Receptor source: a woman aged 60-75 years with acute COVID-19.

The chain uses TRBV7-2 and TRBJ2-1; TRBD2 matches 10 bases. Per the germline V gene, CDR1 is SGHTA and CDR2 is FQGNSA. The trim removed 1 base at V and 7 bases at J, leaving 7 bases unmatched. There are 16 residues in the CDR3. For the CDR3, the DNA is TGTGCCAGCAGCTTAGGGTCGGTAGCGGGAGGTAATGAGCAGTTCTTC. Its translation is CASSLGSVAGGNEQFF.

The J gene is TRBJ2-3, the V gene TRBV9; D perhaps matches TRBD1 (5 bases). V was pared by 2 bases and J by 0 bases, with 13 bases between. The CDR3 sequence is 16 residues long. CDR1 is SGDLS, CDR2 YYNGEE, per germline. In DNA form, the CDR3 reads TGTGCCAGCAGCGTTGGGGCTTCGTCTAGCACAGATACGCAGTATTTT. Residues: CASSVGASSSTDTQYF.

The CDR3 sequence: CASSEAGTGSPLHF. The CDR3 coding sequence is TGCGCCAGCAGTGAAGCGGGGACCGGGTCACCCCTCCACTTT. V is TRBV10-1 and J is TRBJ1-6; D possibly corresponds to TRBD1 (5 bases). V dropped 3 bases and J dropped 10 bases, with 13 bases sitting between them. The CDR3 loop spans 14 amino acids. CDR1 is WNHNN and CDR2 is SYGVQD in the germline V gene (reference sequence).

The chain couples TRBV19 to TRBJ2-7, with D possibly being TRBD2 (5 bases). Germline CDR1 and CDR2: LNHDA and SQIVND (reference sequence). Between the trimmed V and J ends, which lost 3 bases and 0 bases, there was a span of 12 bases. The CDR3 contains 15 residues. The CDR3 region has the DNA TGTGCCAGTAGTATTCGAGGGTCCGTCTCCTACGAGCAGTACTTC. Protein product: CASSIRGSVSYEQYF.

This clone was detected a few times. The CDR3 DNA sequence: TGTGCCAGCTCACCCGACAACCGGGGGGGGGATACGCAGTATTTT. Translation gives CASSPDNRGGDTQYF. This chain uses TRBV18 with TRBJ2-3, with 8 positions matching TRBD2. Trimming took 3 bases from V and 6 from J; bases not matched to a gene: 8. Germline-derived CDR1 and CDR2 are KGHSH and LQKENI. The CDR3 totals 15 residues. The full variable domain, in which reference TRBV18 and TRBJ2-3 provide the parts outside the CDR3, is NAGVMQNPRHLVRRRGQEARLRCSPMKGHSHVYWYRQLPEEGLKFMVYLQKENIIDESGMPKERFSAEFPKEGPSILRIQQVVRGDSAAYFCASSPDNRGGDTQYFGPGTRLTVL.

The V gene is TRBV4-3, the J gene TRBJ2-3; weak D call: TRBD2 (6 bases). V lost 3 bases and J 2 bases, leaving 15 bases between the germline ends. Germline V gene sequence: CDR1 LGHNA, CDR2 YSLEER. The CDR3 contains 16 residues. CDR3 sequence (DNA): TGCGCCAGCAGCCAGGCGGGACCCGTACCCACAGATACGCAGTATTTT. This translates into CASSQAGPVPTDTQYF.

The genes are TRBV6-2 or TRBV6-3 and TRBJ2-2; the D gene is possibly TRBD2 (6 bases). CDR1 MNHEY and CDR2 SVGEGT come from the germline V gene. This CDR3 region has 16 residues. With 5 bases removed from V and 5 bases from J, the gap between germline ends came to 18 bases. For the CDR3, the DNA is TGTGCCAGCAGTCTCCGGAGGGGCGGTGTGACCGGGGAGCTGTTTTTT. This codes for CASSLRRGGVTGELFF.

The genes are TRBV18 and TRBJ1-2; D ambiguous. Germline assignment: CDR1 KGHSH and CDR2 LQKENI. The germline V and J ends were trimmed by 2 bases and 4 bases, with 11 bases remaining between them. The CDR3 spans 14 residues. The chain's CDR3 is CASSPTRQLYGYTF. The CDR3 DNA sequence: TGTGCCAGCTCACCAACGAGGCAGCTCTATGGCTACACCTTC. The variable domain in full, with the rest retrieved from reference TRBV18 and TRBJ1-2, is NAGVMQNPRHLVRRRGQEARLRCSPMKGHSHVYWYRQLPEEGLKFMVYLQKENIIDESGMPKERFSAEFPKEGPSILRIQQVVRGDSAAYFCASSPTRQLYGYTFGSGTRLTVV.

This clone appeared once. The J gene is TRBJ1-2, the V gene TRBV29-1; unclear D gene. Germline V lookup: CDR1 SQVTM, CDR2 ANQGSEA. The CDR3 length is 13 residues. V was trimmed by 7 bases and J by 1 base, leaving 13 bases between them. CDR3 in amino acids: CSATSQSNYGYTF. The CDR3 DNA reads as TGCAGCGCCACCTCACAGAGTAACTATGGCTACACCTTC.

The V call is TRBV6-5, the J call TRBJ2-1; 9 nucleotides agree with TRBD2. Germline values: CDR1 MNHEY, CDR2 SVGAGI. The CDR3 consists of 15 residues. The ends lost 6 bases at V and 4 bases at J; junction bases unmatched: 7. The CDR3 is CASSDGLAGYNEQFF. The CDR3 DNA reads TGTGCCAGCAGCGACGGGCTAGCGGGATACAATGAGCAGTTCTTC.

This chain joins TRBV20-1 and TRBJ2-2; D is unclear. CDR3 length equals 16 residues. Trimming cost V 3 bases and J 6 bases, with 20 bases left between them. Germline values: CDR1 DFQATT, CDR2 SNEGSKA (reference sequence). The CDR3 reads CSASRFGQRLSGELFF. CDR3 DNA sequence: TGCAGTGCTAGTCGCTTCGGCCAGAGGTTATCCGGGGAGCTGTTTTTT.

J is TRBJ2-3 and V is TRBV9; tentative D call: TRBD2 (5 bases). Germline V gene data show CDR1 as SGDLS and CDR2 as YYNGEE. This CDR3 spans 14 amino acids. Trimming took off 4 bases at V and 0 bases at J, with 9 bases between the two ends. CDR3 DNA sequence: TGTGCCAGCAGCCTAGACTATAGCACAGATACGCAGTATTTT. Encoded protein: CASSLDYSTDTQYF.

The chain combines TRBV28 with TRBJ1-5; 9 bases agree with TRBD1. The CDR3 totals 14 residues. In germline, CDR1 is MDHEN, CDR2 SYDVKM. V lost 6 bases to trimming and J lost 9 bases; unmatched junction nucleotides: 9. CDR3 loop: CASRTGGAERPQHF. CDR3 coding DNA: TGTGCCAGCAGAACAGGGGGCGCGGAGCGGCCCCAGCATTTT.

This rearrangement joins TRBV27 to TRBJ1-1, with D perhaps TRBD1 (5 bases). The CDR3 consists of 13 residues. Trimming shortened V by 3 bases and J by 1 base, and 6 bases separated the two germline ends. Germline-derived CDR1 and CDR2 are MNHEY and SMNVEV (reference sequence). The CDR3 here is CASSFTGNTEAFF. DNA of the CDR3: TGTGCCAGCAGTTTTACAGGGAACACTGAAGCTTTCTTT.

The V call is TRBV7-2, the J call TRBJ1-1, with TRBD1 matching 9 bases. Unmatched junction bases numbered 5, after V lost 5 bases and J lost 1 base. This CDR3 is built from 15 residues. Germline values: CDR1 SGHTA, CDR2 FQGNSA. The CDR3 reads CASSLMDRGNTEAFF. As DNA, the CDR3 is TGTGCCAGCAGCCTAATGGACAGGGGGAACACTGAAGCTTTCTTT.

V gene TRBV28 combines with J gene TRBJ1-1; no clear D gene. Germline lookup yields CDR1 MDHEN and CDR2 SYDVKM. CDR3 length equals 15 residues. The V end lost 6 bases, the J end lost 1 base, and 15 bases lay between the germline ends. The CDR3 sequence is CASSGSDLSNTEAFF. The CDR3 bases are TGTGCCAGCAGCGGGTCAGACCTATCGAACACTGAAGCTTTCTTT.

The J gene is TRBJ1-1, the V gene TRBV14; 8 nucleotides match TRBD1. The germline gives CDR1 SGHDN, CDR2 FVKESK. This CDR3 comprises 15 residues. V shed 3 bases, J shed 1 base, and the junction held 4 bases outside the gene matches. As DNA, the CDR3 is TGTGCCAGCAGCCAGACCGGGACAGGGAACACTGAAGCTTTCTTT. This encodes CASSQTGTGNTEAFF.

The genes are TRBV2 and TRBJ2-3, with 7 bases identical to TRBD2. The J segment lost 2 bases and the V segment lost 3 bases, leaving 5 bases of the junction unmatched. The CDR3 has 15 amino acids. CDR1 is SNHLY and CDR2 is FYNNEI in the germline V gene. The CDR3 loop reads CASSDRGGYTDTQYF. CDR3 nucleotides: TGTGCCAGCAGTGATCGCGGGGGATACACAGATACGCAGTATTTT. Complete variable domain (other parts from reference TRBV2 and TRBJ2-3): EPEVTQTPSHQVTQMGQEVILRCVPISNHLYFYWYRQILGQKVEFLVSFYNNEISEKSEIFDDQFSVERPDGSNFTLKIRSTKLEDSAMYFCASSDRGGYTDTQYFGPGTRLTVL.

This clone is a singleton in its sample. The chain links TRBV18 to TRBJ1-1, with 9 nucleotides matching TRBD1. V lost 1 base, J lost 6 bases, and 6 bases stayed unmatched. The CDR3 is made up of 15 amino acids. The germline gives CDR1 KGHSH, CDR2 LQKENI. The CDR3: CASSPRGQGGPEAFF. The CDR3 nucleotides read TGTGCCAGCTCACCACGGGGACAGGGCGGGCCTGAAGCTTTCTTT. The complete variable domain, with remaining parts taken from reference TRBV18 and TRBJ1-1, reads NAGVMQNPRHLVRRRGQEARLRCSPMKGHSHVYWYRQLPEEGLKFMVYLQKENIIDESGMPKERFSAEFPKEGPSILRIQQVVRGDSAAYFCASSPRGQGGPEAFFGQGTRLTVV.

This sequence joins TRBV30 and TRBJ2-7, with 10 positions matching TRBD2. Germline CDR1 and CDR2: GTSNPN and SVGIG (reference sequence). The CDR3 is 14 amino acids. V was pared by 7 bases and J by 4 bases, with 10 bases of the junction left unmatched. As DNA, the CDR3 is TGTGCCTCGGGGTCTAGCGGGAGTTGGTACGAGCAGTACTTC. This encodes CASGSSGSWYEQYF.

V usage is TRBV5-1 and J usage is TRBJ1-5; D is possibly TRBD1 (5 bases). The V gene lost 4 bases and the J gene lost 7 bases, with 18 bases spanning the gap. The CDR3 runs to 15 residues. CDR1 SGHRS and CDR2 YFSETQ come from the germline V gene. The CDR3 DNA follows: TGCGCCAGCAGCCCAGGGACGGGGGAAGAACAGCCCCAGCATTTT. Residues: CASSPGTGEEQPQHF.

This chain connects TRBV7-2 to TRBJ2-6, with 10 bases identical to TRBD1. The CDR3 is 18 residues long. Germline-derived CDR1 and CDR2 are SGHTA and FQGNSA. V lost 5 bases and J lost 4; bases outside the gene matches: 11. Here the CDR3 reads CASSQWGTGVSGANVLTF. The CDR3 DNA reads TGTGCCAGCAGCCAATGGGGGACAGGGGTCTCCGGGGCCAACGTCCTGACTTTC.

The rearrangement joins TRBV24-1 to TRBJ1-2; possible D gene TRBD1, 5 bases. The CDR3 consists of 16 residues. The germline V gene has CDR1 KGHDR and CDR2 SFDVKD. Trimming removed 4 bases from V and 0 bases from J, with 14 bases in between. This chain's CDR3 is CATSEAIAGANYGYTF. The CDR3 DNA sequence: TGTGCCACCAGTGAAGCTATTGCGGGGGCTAACTATGGCTACACCTTC.

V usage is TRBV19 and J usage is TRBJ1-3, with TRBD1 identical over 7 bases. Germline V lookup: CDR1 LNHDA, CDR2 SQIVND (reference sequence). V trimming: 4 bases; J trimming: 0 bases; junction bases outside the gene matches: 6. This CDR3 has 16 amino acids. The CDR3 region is CASSRAGTDSGNTIYF. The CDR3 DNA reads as TGTGCCAGTAGTAGGGCCGGGACAGACTCTGGAAACACCATATATTTT.